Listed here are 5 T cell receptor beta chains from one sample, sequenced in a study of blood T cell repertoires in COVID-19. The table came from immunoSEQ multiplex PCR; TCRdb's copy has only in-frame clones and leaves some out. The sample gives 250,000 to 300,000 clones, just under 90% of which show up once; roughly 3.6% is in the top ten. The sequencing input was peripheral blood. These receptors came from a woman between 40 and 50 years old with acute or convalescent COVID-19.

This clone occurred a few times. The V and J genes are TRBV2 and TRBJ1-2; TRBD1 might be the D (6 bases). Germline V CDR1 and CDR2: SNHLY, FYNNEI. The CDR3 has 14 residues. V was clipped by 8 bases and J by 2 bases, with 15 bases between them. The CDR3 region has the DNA TGTGCCAGCCTGAGGGGGATCGCAAACTATGGCTACACCTTC. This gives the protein CASLRGIANYGYTF.

The DNA for the CDR3 is TGTGCCAGCAGCTTAGTGGGAACGGGGGGCTACACCTTC. Translation gives CASSLVGTGGYTF. The chain links TRBV7-6 to TRBJ1-2, with D hard to call. This CDR3 spans 13 amino acids. Germline-derived CDR1 and CDR2 are SGHVS and FNYEAQ. V lost 1 base and J 8 bases, leaving 11 bases between the germline ends.

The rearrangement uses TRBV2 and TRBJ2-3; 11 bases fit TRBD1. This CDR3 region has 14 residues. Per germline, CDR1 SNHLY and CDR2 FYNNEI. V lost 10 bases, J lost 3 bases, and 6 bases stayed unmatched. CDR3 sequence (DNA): TGTGCCAACGGACAGGGGGCTAGTACAGATACGCAGTATTTT. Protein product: CANGQGASTDTQYF.

The CDR3 loop reads CASTGQWTEAFF. In nucleotides, the CDR3 is TGTGCCAGTACGGGACAGTGGACTGAAGCTTTCTTT. The chain has TRBV19 and TRBJ1-1, with 7 bases lining up with TRBD1. The CDR3 length is 12 residues. CDR1 LNHDA and CDR2 SQIVND come from the germline V gene (reference sequence). Unmatched junction bases numbered 4, after V lost 7 bases and J lost 5 bases.

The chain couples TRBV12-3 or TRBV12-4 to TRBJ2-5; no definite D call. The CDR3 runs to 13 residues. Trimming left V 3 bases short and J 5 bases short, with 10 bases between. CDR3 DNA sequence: TGTGCCAGCAGTTTGGCTAGAAAGGAGACCCAGTACTTC. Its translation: CASSLARKETQYF.